This TCR beta chain derives from a study of blood T cell repertoires in COVID-19. Overall study: Donors in the United States, Italy and Spain gave samples during acute or convalescent COVID-19. The analysed material was cDNA or gDNA that came from T cells, B-cell-depleted T cells, or PBMCs.

The CDR3 extends over 18 amino acids. Trimming cost V 3 bases and J 1 base; bases outside gene matches: 14. The germline CDR1 and CDR2 sequences are MNHEY and SMNVEV (reference sequence). Clones were sequenced by immunoSEQ multiplex PCR, and TCRdb holds only the in-frame ones, with some missing. Here the sample spans more than 400,000 clones, about 85% being singletons. Symptom resolution, clearance, or two negative PCRs marked the recovered donors of Cohort 3. This receptor was obtained from a woman aged 18-29 years who had recovered from COVID-19. V is TRBV27 and J is TRBJ1-1; 7 nucleotides match TRBD1. Sequencing used PBMCs or T cells enriched from blood (not recorded which). Here the CDR3 DNA reads TGTGCCAGCAGTTTTCGGTCGGGACAGCCATACCAGAACACTGAAGCTTTCTTT. Protein product: CASSFRSGQPYQNTEAFF.